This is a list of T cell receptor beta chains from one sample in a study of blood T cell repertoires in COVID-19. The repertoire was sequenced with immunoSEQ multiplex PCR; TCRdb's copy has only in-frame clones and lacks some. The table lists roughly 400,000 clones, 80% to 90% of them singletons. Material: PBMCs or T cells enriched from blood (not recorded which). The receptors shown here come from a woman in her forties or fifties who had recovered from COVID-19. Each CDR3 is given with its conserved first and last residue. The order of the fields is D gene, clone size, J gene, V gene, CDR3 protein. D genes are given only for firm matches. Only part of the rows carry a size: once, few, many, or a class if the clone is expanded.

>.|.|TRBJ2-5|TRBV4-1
CASSQGPGLQETQYF
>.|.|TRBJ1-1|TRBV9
CASSVALNTEAFF
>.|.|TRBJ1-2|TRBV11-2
CASSFSGSYGYTF
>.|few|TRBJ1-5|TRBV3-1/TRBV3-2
CASSLGVTGNQPQHF
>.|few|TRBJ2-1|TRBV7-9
CASSTAGEQFF
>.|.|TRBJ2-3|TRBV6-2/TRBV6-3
CASSALNTQYF
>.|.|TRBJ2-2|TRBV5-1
CASTRKGANTGELFF
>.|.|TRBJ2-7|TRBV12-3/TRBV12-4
CASSLAGQNEQYF
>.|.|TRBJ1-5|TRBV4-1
CASSQTTPQGFNQPQHF
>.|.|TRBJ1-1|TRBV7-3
CASSFDSDTEAFF
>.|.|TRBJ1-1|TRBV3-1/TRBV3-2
CASSQDQGNTEAFF
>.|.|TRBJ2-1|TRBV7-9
CASSLGRGSTYNEQFF
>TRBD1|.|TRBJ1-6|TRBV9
CASSKQGEYSPLHF
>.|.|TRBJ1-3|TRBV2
CASSEQAFSGNTIYF
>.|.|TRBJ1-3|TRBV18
CASSPPVGRRNTIYF
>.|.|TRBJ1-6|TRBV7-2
CASSLRPEWSPLHF
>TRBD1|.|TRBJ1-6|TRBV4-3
CASSPGPGQRNSPLHF
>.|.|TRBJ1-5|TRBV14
CASSQEPQGRGKDQPQHF
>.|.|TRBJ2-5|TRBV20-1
CSARDRETQYF
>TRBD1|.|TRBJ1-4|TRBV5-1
CASSLAWDRNNEKLFF
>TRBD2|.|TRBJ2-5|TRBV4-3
CASSQEVAGGPGTQYF
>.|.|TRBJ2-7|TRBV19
CASSMGASYEQYF
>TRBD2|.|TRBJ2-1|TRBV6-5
CASDRGGSYNEQFF
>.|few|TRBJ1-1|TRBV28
CASRLLGQETEAFF
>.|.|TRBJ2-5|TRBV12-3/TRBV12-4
CASSGDYPETQYF
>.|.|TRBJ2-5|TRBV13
CASSLGLSSQYF
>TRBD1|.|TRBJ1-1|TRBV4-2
CASSQGDRGDTEAFF
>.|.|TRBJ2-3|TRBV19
CASSRPRGEVDTQYF
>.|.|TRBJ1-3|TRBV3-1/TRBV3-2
CASSPPQTVSGNTIYF
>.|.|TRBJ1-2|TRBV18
CASSPPAPGGHDGYTF
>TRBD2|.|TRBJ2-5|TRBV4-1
CASSQEGREETQYF
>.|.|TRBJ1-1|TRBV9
CASSVGIGGAEAFF
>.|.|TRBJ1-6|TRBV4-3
CASSQDQGTPLHF
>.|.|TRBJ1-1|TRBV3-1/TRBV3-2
CASSHSARIISEAFF
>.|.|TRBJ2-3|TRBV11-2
CASNRGAGDTQYF
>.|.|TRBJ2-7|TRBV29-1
CSVARVPAYEQYF
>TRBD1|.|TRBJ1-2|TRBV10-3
CATWGQGEYGYTF
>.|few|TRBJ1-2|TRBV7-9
CASSKPANYGYTF
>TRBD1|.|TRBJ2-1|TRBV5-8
CASSPGQGAWNEQFF
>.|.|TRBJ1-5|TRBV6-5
CASNDPRGNQPQHF
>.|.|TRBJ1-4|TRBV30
CAWDFPGGKLFF
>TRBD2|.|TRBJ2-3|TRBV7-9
CASSLNPGGLSTDTQYF
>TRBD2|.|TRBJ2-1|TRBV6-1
CASSEVWGGDYNEQFF
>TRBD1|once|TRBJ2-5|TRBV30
CAWSQTGVLTQYF
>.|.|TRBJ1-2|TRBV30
CAWNQLYYGYTF